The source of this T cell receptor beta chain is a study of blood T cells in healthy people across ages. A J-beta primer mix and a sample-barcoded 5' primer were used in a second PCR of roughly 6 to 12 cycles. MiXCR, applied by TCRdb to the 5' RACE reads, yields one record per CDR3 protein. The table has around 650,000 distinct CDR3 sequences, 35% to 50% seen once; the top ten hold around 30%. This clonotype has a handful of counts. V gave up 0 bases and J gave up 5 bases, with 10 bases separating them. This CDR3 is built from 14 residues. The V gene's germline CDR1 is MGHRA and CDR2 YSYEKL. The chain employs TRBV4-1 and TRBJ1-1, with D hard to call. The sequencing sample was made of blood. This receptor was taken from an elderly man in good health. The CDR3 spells CASSQDRQRTEAFF. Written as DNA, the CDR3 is TGCGCCAGCAGCCAAGATCGTCAGAGGACTGAAGCTTTCTTT.